One sample yielded the 23 T cell receptor beta chains listed below, sequenced in a study of blood T cell repertoires in COVID-19. The method was immunoSEQ multiplex PCR; TCRdb's version includes in-frame clones alone and lacks a portion of them. The profile shows hundreds of thousands of clones, over 75% of them singletons. Input material: PBMCs or T cells enriched from blood (not recorded which). Source of these receptors: a man aged 25 to 45 with acute COVID-19.

This clone has just a few counts. The rearrangement links TRBV7-9 to TRBJ1-1; TRBD1 agrees at 7 bases. Germline CDR1 and CDR2: SEHNR and FQNEAQ (reference sequence). The length of the CDR3 is 14 residues. V lost 2 bases and J lost 5; bases outside the gene matches: 5. The CDR3 coding sequence is TGTGCCAGCAGCTTACAGGGGGGTACGACTGAAGCTTTCTTT. Amino acid sequence: CASSLQGGTTEAFF.

The chain employs TRBV3-1 (or the pseudogene TRBV3-2) and TRBJ2-1, with 7 bases lining up with TRBD1. This CDR3 has 17 residues. With 0 bases clipped from V and 4 bases from J, the junction kept 9 bases outside the gene matches. CDR1 is LGHDT, CDR2 YNNKEL, per germline (reference sequence). In DNA, the CDR3 is TGTGCCAGCAGCCAAGATATAGGGGGACAGCCTTACAATGAGCAGTTCTTC. It encodes CASSQDIGGQPYNEQFF.

V gene TRBV14 combines with J gene TRBJ1-1, with D possibly matching TRBD1 (5 bases). Germline CDR1 is SGHDN and CDR2 is FVKESK. The CDR3 runs to 15 residues. Trimming cost V 1 base and J 0 bases, with 9 bases left between them. CDR3 loop: CASSQVRGMNTEAFF. As DNA, the CDR3 is TGTGCCAGCAGCCAAGTTCGGGGGATGAACACTGAAGCTTTCTTT.

The chain combines TRBV6-5 with TRBJ1-2; TRBD1 matches 10 bases. From germline, CDR1 is MNHEY and CDR2 SVGAGI. Trimming took 2 bases from V and 5 from J; bases not matched to a gene: 2. The CDR3 extends over 14 amino acids. This CDR3 is CASSYGDRGYGYTF. CDR3 DNA sequence: TGTGCCAGCAGTTACGGGGACAGGGGTTATGGCTACACCTTC.

The V gene is TRBV5-5, the J gene TRBJ1-5; 7 bases map to TRBD1. J was trimmed by 0 bases and V by 3 bases; bases with no gene match: 15. Germline CDR1 and CDR2: SGHKS and YYEKEE (reference sequence). The length of the CDR3 is 19 residues. The DNA for the CDR3 is TGTGCCAGCAGCTCGACACTAATAGACAGGGTCCGTAGCAATCAGCCCCAGCATTTT. It is translated as CASSSTLIDRVRSNQPQHF.

This chain uses TRBV12-5 with TRBJ1-2; no clear D. The CDR3 length is 14 residues. V gave up 2 bases and J gave up 3 bases, with 10 bases separating them. Germline V gene sequence: CDR1 LGHNT, CDR2 FRNRAP. The CDR3 DNA sequence: TGTGCTAGTGGTTTGCCGGGTTTCCACTATGGCTACACCTTC. It codes for CASGLPGFHYGYTF. Combining the CDR3 with reference TRBV12-5 and TRBJ1-2 gives the whole variable domain DARVTQTPRHKVTEMGQEVTMRCQPILGHNTVFWYRQTMMQGLELLAYFRNRAPLDDSGMPKDRFSAEMPDATLATLKIQPSEPRDSAVYFCASGLPGFHYGYTFGSGTRLTVV.

This chain uses TRBV28 with TRBJ1-1; TRBD1 is a possible D gene (6 bases). Germline V gene sequence: CDR1 MDHEN, CDR2 SYDVKM. CDR3 length: 12 residues. The ends were cut back, 3 bases at V and 7 bases at J, with 9 bases in the middle. The CDR3 DNA reads TGTGCCAGCAGTTTGAGGGGGTATGAAGCTTTCTTT. Translation: CASSLRGYEAFF.

This clone was detected only once. The chain uses TRBV4-1 and TRBJ2-4; 16 nucleotides match TRBD2. V lost 1 base, J lost 15 bases, and 6 bases stayed unmatched. Germline CDR1 and CDR2: MGHRA and YSYEKL. This CDR3 comprises 15 residues. CDR3 nucleotide sequence: TGCGCCAGCAGCCAAGTCGGGACTAGCGGGGGGGAACCGTACTTC. Amino acid sequence: CASSQVGTSGGEPYF.

This clone was observed at least ten times. The chain uses TRBV27 and TRBJ1-6, with D possibly being TRBD1 (6 bases). The germline V and J ends were trimmed by 5 bases and 13 bases, with 18 bases remaining between them. This CDR3 is built from 14 residues. CDR1 MNHEY and CDR2 SMNVEV come from the germline V gene (reference sequence). CDR3 region: CASSLDNRVVPLHF. In DNA, the CDR3 is TGTGCCAGCAGTCTAGACAACAGGGTAGTGCCCCTCCACTTT.

This chain connects TRBV3-1 (or the pseudogene TRBV3-2) to TRBJ2-5, with 7 bases lining up with TRBD1. With V trimmed by 0 bases and J by 8 bases, 12 bases remained unmatched. Germline lookup yields CDR1 LGHDT and CDR2 YNNKEL (reference sequence). The CDR3 sequence is 16 residues long. The CDR3 DNA reads as TGTGCCAGCAGCCAAGATCAACAGGGGCTTCTTGGAACCCAGTACTTC. Residues: CASSQDQQGLLGTQYF.

This sequence joins TRBV2 and TRBJ1-2; D unresolved. Germline V CDR1 and CDR2: SNHLY, FYNNEI. The CDR3 is 13 residues long. V lost 10 bases, J lost 8 bases, and 20 bases lay in between. The DNA for the CDR3 is TGTGCCACCCCGAGAGGAGGTGCCGAGGGCTACACCTTC. This encodes CATPRGGAEGYTF.

The V and J genes are TRBV18 and TRBJ2-5, with D perhaps TRBD2 (5 bases). V was trimmed by 3 bases and J by 3 bases, leaving 17 bases between them. CDR3 length: 16 amino acids. Germline V gene data show CDR1 as KGHSH and CDR2 as LQKENI. This CDR3 reads CASSPKVSEMEETQYF. CDR3 DNA sequence: TGTGCCAGCTCACCCAAGGTTAGCGAGATGGAAGAGACCCAGTACTTC.

J is TRBJ2-2 and V is TRBV12-3 or TRBV12-4, with D unclear. The CDR3 consists of 12 residues. The V and J ends lost 6 bases and 8 bases respectively, with 10 bases between them. This CDR3 is CASSPIMGELFF. CDR3 nucleotide sequence: TGTGCCAGCAGCCCTATTATGGGGGAGCTGTTTTTT.

V gene TRBV27 combines with J gene TRBJ2-7; 11 positions agree with TRBD1. In germline, CDR1 is MNHEY, CDR2 SMNVEV (reference sequence). The CDR3 sequence is 14 residues long. Trimming at V came to 3 bases and at J to 4 bases, leaving 2 bases not matched to a gene. The CDR3 nucleotides are TGTGCCAGCAGTTTCGGGACAGGGGGTTACGAGCAGTACTTC. Translated, it gives CASSFGTGGYEQYF.

The rearrangement uses TRBV27 and TRBJ2-2, with TRBD1 matching 7 bases. The CDR3 spans 14 residues. The trim removed 6 bases at V and 7 bases at J, leaving 8 bases unmatched. Germline V gene lookup returns CDR1 MNHEY and CDR2 SMNVEV (reference sequence). The CDR3 sequence: CASRSPGGSGELFF. The CDR3 bases are TGTGCCAGCAGATCGCCAGGGGGAAGCGGGGAGCTGTTTTTT.

Notes on this clone: The same CDR3 arises from other DNA sequences in this sample as well. The V and J genes are TRBV9 and TRBJ1-5, with 9 bases aligning to TRBD1. The CDR3 contains 14 residues. J lost 7 bases, V lost 3 bases, and 5 bases had no gene match. Germline V gene sequence: CDR1 SGDLS, CDR2 YYNGEE. The CDR3 nucleotides are TGTGCCAGCAGCGAGGGACAGGGACTCCAGCCCCAGCATTTT. This translates into CASSEGQGLQPQHF.

The chain has TRBV5-5 and TRBJ1-1; TRBD1 might be the D (6 bases). The CDR3 totals 15 residues. Trimming took off 4 bases at V and 1 base at J, with 14 bases between the two ends. In germline, CDR1 is SGHKS, CDR2 YYEKEE (reference sequence). CDR3 sequence: CASSRLGAKNTEAFF. The CDR3 region has the DNA TGTGCCAGCAGCCGCTTGGGGGCAAAGAACACTGAAGCTTTCTTT. Filled out from reference TRBV5-5 and TRBJ1-1, the complete variable domain reads DAGVTQSPTHLIKTRGQQVTLRCSPISGHKSVSWYQQVLGQGPQFIFQYYEKEERGRGNFPDRFSARQFPNYSSELNVNALLLGDSALYLCASSRLGAKNTEAFFGQGTRLTVV.

This clone has only a few counts. The genes are TRBV12-5 and TRBJ2-5; TRBD1 matches 7 bases. This CDR3 has 14 residues. J was trimmed by 1 base and V by 6 bases; bases with no gene match: 5. The germline V gene has CDR1 LGHNT and CDR2 FRNRAP. CDR3 amino acids: CASGSGTAQETQYF. The CDR3 nucleotides read TGTGCTAGTGGCTCCGGGACAGCCCAAGAGACCCAGTACTTC.

The chain couples TRBV29-1 to TRBJ1-1; unclear D gene. CDR1 SQVTM and CDR2 ANQGSEA come from the germline V gene. V was shortened by 4 bases and J by 2 bases, with 8 bases between the two germline ends. CDR3 size: 12 residues. As DNA, the CDR3 is TGCAGCGTTGTGTCAGGCAACACTGAAGCTTTCTTT. Protein sequence: CSVVSGNTEAFF.

This chain uses TRBV6-2 or TRBV6-3 with TRBJ1-4, with a weak D call TRBD1 (6 bases). V dropped 3 bases and J dropped 7 bases, with 15 bases sitting between them. Looked up from germline, CDR1 is MNHEY and CDR2 is SVGEGT. The CDR3 contains 15 residues. The CDR3 sequence: CASSYPGGASEKLFF. CDR3 DNA: TGTGCCAGCAGTTATCCGGGGGGCGCGTCTGAAAAACTGTTTTTT.

V is TRBV18 and J is TRBJ1-2; D is uncertain. The germline CDR1 and CDR2 sequences are KGHSH and LQKENI. V lost 3 bases and J 5 bases, leaving 10 bases between the germline ends. CDR3 length equals 13 residues. CDR3: CASSPDRLYGYTF. The CDR3, as DNA: TGTGCCAGCTCACCCGACCGACTATATGGCTACACCTTC.

For the CDR3, the DNA is TGTGCCAGCAGTCCGCCCGGGACAGGGAGAACTAATGAAAAACTGTTTTTT. It yields the protein CASSPPGTGRTNEKLFF. V usage is TRBV28 and J usage is TRBJ1-4; 9 positions agree with TRBD1. Germline V CDR1 and CDR2: MDHEN, SYDVKM. The J segment lost 1 base and the V segment lost 5 bases, leaving 8 bases of the junction unmatched. This CDR3 region has 17 residues.

The genes are TRBV5-1 and TRBJ1-4, with D perhaps TRBD1 (5 bases). V was shortened by 2 bases and J by 0 bases, with 5 bases between the two germline ends. CDR3 length equals 14 residues. Per germline, CDR1 SGHRS and CDR2 YFSETQ. The CDR3 DNA is TGCGCCAGCAGCTTACAGGCAACTAATGAAAAACTGTTTTTT. Translation gives CASSLQATNEKLFF.